The clone carrying this TCR beta chain turned up a few times. Its antigen is not known. The V and J ends lost 2 bases and 1 base respectively, with 5 bases between them. The CDR3 totals 13 residues. In germline, CDR1 is MNHNS, CDR2 SASEGT. This record comes from a study of T cell responses to AZD1222 COVID-19 vaccine. Study-wide points: Regions left unmutated in variants are reportedly the target of nearly half of spike-specific TCRs. Along spike, vaccine-associated CD4 TCRs were found throughout, with dominance at 160-218 and 743-854. The donors showed a predominance of white British ancestry and of females, with possible underestimation of clonal diversity.

Sequencing used immunoSEQ multiplex PCR; TCRdb keeps in-frame clones, though not all of them. The sample contains about 130,000 clones, around 90% of which appear only once. This sequence originates from an adult in good health. Specimen: peripheral blood, collected on day 0 of AZD1222 vaccination. The chain uses TRBV6-1 and TRBJ1-1; TRBD1 might be the D (5 bases). CDR3 DNA: TGTGCCAGCAGTGAACAGGGGAACACTGAAGCTTTCTTT. Residues: CASSEQGNTEAFF.